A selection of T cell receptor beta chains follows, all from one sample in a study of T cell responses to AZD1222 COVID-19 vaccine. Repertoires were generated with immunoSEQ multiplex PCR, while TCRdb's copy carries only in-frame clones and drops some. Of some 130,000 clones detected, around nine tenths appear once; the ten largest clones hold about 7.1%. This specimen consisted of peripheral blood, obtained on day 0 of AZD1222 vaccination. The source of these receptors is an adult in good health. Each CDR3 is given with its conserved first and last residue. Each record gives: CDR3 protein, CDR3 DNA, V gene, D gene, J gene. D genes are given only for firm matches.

CDR3aa: CASSPTGTILTDTQYF
CDR3nt: TGTGCCAGCAGCCCCACCGGGACTATCCTCACAGATACGCAGTATTTT
v_gene: TRBV5-4
d_gene: TRBD2
j_gene: TRBJ2-3

CDR3aa: CASSFMGAYEQYF
CDR3nt: TGTGCCAGCAGCTTCATGGGGGCCTACGAGCAGTACTTC
v_gene: TRBV7-2
d_gene: NA
j_gene: TRBJ2-7

CDR3aa: CASSYEGVHGYTF
CDR3nt: TGTGCCAGCAGTTATGAGGGGGTGCATGGCTACACCTTC
v_gene: TRBV6-5
d_gene: NA
j_gene: TRBJ1-2

CDR3aa: CASSLGVVGNQPQHF
CDR3nt: TGTGCCAGTAGTCTAGGGGTGGTGGGCAATCAGCCCCAGCATTTT
v_gene: TRBV19
d_gene: NA
j_gene: TRBJ1-5

CDR3aa: CASSQQGNTGELFF
CDR3nt: TGTGCCAGCAGCCAACAGGGAAACACCGGGGAGCTGTTTTTT
v_gene: TRBV11-2
d_gene: NA
j_gene: TRBJ2-2

CDR3aa: CASRGPGQGSGYTF
CDR3nt: TGTGCCAGCAGAGGACCGGGACAGGGTAGCGGCTACACCTTC
v_gene: TRBV6-4
d_gene: TRBD1
j_gene: TRBJ1-2

CDR3aa: CASTDPSVENTIYF
CDR3nt: TGTGCCAGCACGGATCCTTCTGTCGAAAACACCATATATTTT
v_gene: TRBV5-6
d_gene: NA
j_gene: TRBJ1-3

CDR3aa: CSAREITEAFF
CDR3nt: TGCAGTGCTAGAGAGATCACTGAAGCTTTCTTT
v_gene: TRBV20-1
d_gene: NA
j_gene: TRBJ1-1

CDR3aa: CASRGRDSNSPLHF
CDR3nt: TGTGCCAGCAGGGGCAGGGACAGTAATTCACCCCTCCACTTT
v_gene: TRBV3-1/TRBV3-2
d_gene: TRBD1
j_gene: TRBJ1-6

CDR3aa: CATSSWPDTQYF
CDR3nt: TGTGCCACCTCTTCTTGGCCAGATACGCAGTATTTT
v_gene: TRBV12-3/TRBV12-4
d_gene: NA
j_gene: TRBJ2-3

CDR3aa: CASSLAGRVAGNTIYF
CDR3nt: TGTGCCAGCAGCTTAGCAGGCAGGGTGGCTGGAAACACCATATATTTT
v_gene: TRBV7-9
d_gene: NA
j_gene: TRBJ1-3

CDR3aa: CATSDPDRPQETQYF
CDR3nt: TGTGCCACCAGTGACCCGGACAGGCCCCAAGAGACCCAGTACTTC
v_gene: TRBV24-1
d_gene: TRBD1
j_gene: TRBJ2-5

CDR3aa: CASSERGGTNQPQHF
CDR3nt: TGTGCCAGCAGTGAAAGAGGAGGCACCAATCAGCCCCAGCATTTT
v_gene: TRBV6-1
d_gene: NA
j_gene: TRBJ1-5

CDR3aa: CASSPPVTDRRISNQPQHF
CDR3nt: TGTGCCAGCTCACCACCGGTCACGGACAGACGTATAAGCAATCAGCCCCAGCATTTT
v_gene: TRBV18
d_gene: NA
j_gene: TRBJ1-5

CDR3aa: CASSPPGADTQYF
CDR3nt: TGTGCCAGCAGCCCCCCCGGGGCAGATACGCAGTATTTT
v_gene: TRBV2
d_gene: NA
j_gene: TRBJ2-3

CDR3aa: CASSLSRERTILNTEAFF
CDR3nt: TGTGCCAGCAGCCTCTCACGAGAGAGGACTATCCTGAACACTGAAGCTTTCTTT
v_gene: TRBV4-2
d_gene: NA
j_gene: TRBJ1-1

CDR3aa: CASSAPGTGQIRGNTIYF
CDR3nt: TGTGCCAGCAGCGCTCCCGGGACAGGGCAAATTCGTGGAAACACCATATATTTT
v_gene: TRBV9
d_gene: TRBD1
j_gene: TRBJ1-3

CDR3aa: CASRQGSGNTIYF
CDR3nt: TGTGCCAGCAGACAGGGATCTGGAAACACCATATATTTT
v_gene: TRBV5-4
d_gene: NA
j_gene: TRBJ1-3

CDR3aa: CASSLRHRGLRPQPQHF
CDR3nt: TGTGCCAGCAGTCTACGTCACAGGGGGCTCAGGCCTCAGCCCCAGCATTTT
v_gene: TRBV28
d_gene: TRBD1
j_gene: TRBJ1-5

CDR3aa: CASSQGAGANEQFF
CDR3nt: TGCGCCAGCAGCCAAGGAGCGGGGGCCAATGAGCAGTTCTTC
v_gene: TRBV4-1
d_gene: TRBD2
j_gene: TRBJ2-1

CDR3aa: CASSIEGTANSPLHF
CDR3nt: TGTGCCAGTAGTATAGAGGGGACAGCGAATTCACCCCTCCACTTT
v_gene: TRBV19
d_gene: TRBD1
j_gene: TRBJ1-6

CDR3aa: CASSLLSGSHEKLFF
CDR3nt: TGTGCCAGCAGTTTATTATCAGGGTCCCATGAAAAACTGTTTTTT
v_gene: TRBV28
d_gene: NA
j_gene: TRBJ1-4

CDR3aa: CASSIARQEAYYEQYF
CDR3nt: TGTGCCAGTAGTATAGCTAGACAGGAGGCATACTACGAGCAGTACTTC
v_gene: TRBV19
d_gene: NA
j_gene: TRBJ2-7

CDR3aa: CASSESFGGVVNTEAFF
CDR3nt: TGTGCCAGCAGTGAATCCTTTGGGGGGGTGGTGAACACTGAAGCTTTCTTT
v_gene: TRBV25-1
d_gene: NA
j_gene: TRBJ1-1

CDR3aa: CASSTRQGRNTEAFF
CDR3nt: TGTGCCAGCAGTACGCGACAGGGGCGAAACACTGAAGCTTTCTTT
v_gene: TRBV6-5
d_gene: TRBD1
j_gene: TRBJ1-1

CDR3aa: CASRLQGIYLSNQPQHF
CDR3nt: TGTGCCAGCAGACTTCAAGGGATCTATTTGAGCAATCAGCCCCAGCATTTT
v_gene: TRBV28
d_gene: NA
j_gene: TRBJ1-5

CDR3aa: CASSQVATGDQPQHF
CDR3nt: TGCGCCAGCAGCCAAGTCGCGACAGGGGATCAGCCCCAGCATTTT
v_gene: TRBV4-3
d_gene: TRBD1
j_gene: TRBJ1-5